The entry that follows covers one TCR beta chain sequence. Germline CDR1 reads SGHRS; CDR2 reads YFSETQ. Between the trimmed V and J ends, which lost 3 bases and 0 bases, there was a span of 9 bases. This CDR3 is 14 amino acids long. The data were obtained in a study of T-cell memory formation after mild COVID-19. TCRdb recomputed calls from the 5' RACE reads with MiXCR, one row per CDR3 protein. The table has roughly 150,000 distinct CDR3 sequences, around 13% seen once; the top ten hold over 12%. The receptor was derived from an adult woman who had mild COVID-19 (a few samples of this study predate the infection). Cell type and time point are not known. Sequenced input: PBMCs or a T cell subset sorted from them (not recorded which). This chain uses TRBV5-1 with TRBJ2-5; D possibly corresponds to TRBD2 (5 bases). In DNA form, the CDR3 reads TGCGCCAGCAGCTCGGGGAGCAACCAAGAGACCCAGTACTTC. Encoded protein: CASSSGSNQETQYF.